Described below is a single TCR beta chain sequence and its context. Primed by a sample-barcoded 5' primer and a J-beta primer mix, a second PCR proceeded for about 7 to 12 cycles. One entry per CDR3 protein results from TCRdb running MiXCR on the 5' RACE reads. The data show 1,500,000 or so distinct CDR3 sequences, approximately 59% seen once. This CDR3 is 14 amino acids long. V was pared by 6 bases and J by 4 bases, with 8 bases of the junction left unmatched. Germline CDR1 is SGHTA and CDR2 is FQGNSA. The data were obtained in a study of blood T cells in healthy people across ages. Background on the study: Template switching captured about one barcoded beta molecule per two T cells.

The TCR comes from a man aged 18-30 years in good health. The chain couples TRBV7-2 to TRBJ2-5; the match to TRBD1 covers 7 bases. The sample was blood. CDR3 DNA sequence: TGTGCCAGCAGACGACAGGGACGTAGAGAGACCCAGTACTTC. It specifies CASRRQGRRETQYF.